Shown below are 14 T cell receptor beta chains from a single sample sequenced in a study of shared clonotypes between healthy human individuals. Measured with immunoSEQ multiplex PCR; TCRdb has only the in-frame clones, and not every one. The profile shows fewer than 2.5 million clones, roughly 93% of them singletons. The sample taken for sequencing was naive CD4+ T cells from PBMCs. Subset specified: CD45RA+ positively selected. These receptors were collected from a man aged 18 to 35 in good health. Some clones in this sample may be carry-over from other donors' samples.

The count of this clone is one. The chain links TRBV19 to TRBJ1-4; possible D gene TRBD1, 5 bases. The CDR3 totals 14 residues. Trimming removed 7 bases at V and 8 bases at J, with 17 bases between. Germline V gene sequence: CDR1 LNHDA, CDR2 SQIVND (reference sequence). The DNA of the CDR3 is TGTGCCAGTAATCCCGGGGGTCGGAGGGAAAAACTGTTTTTT. This sequence encodes CASNPGGRREKLFF.

The CDR3 spells CASSILALPYNEQFF. CDR3 sequence (DNA): TGTGCCAGCAGCATTTTAGCGTTACCCTACAATGAGCAGTTCTTC. The chain links TRBV5-6 to TRBJ2-1, with D perhaps TRBD2 (5 bases). V shed 4 bases and J shed 2 bases, with 13 bases lying between them. The CDR3 covers 15 residues. From germline, CDR1 is SGHDT and CDR2 YYEEEE.

This chain joins TRBV5-4 and TRBJ2-7, with D perhaps matching TRBD1 (5 bases). Looked up from germline, CDR1 is SGHNT and CDR2 is YYREEE (reference sequence). There are 12 residues in the CDR3. V was trimmed by 1 base and J by 6 bases, leaving 8 bases between them. The CDR3 sequence: CASSLKGFEQYF. CDR3 coding DNA: TGTGCCAGCAGCTTGAAGGGGTTCGAGCAGTACTTC.

J is TRBJ2-7 and V is TRBV7-2, with 7 bases that match TRBD2. V lost 10 bases and J lost 1; bases outside the gene matches: 7. Germline V gene sequence: CDR1 SGHTA, CDR2 FQGNSA. The CDR3 has 13 amino acids. The CDR3 region is CATNSGRSYEQYF. The CDR3 DNA follows: TGTGCCACCAATAGCGGGCGATCCTACGAGCAGTACTTC.

V gene TRBV27 combines with J gene TRBJ1-4; no definite D call. CDR1 is MNHEY and CDR2 is SMNVEV in the germline V gene (reference sequence). This CDR3 has 13 residues. Trimming removed 5 bases from V and 8 bases from J, with 12 bases in between. In DNA, the CDR3 is TGTGCCAGCAGTAGAAGGGAGGGAGAAAAACTGTTTTTT. Translation gives CASSRREGEKLFF.

This clone was found a few times. V gene TRBV2 combines with J gene TRBJ2-2, with 8 nucleotides matching TRBD1. The CDR3 extends over 13 amino acids. J was trimmed by 4 bases and V by 7 bases; bases with no gene match: 2. Germline V gene sequence: CDR1 SNHLY, CDR2 FYNNEI. In DNA, the CDR3 is TGTGCCAGCATAGACAGGGGCACCGGGGAGCTGTTTTTT. This codes for CASIDRGTGELFF.

Note on this clone: The sample holds other DNA sequences that translate to the same CDR3. The V call is TRBV5-1, the J call TRBJ2-2; TRBD2 agrees at 10 bases. Germline V lookup: CDR1 SGHRS, CDR2 YFSETQ. CDR3 length: 15 amino acids. V trimming: 1 base; J trimming: 4 bases; junction bases outside the gene matches: 1. This CDR3 reads CASSLTSGTTGELFF. The CDR3 bases are TGCGCCAGCAGCTTGACTAGCGGGACCACCGGGGAGCTGTTTTTT.

V is TRBV30 and J is TRBJ2-7, with D perhaps TRBD2 (6 bases). There are 13 residues in the CDR3. The germline V gene has CDR1 GTSNPN and CDR2 SVGIG (reference sequence). Trimming removed 2 bases from V and 2 bases from J, with 10 bases in between. The chain's CDR3 is CAWSQGTPYEQYF. CDR3 in DNA: TGTGCCTGGAGTCAAGGGACTCCCTACGAGCAGTACTTC. The full variable domain, rest sourced from reference TRBV30 and TRBJ2-7, is SQTIHQWPATLVQPVGSPLSLECTVEGTSNPNLYWYRQAAGRGLQLLFYSVGIGQISSEVPQNLSASRPQDRQFILSSKKLLLSDSGFYLCAWSQGTPYEQYFGPGTRLTVT.

The chain combines TRBV11-2 with TRBJ2-2; 11 bases line up with TRBD2. The germline CDR1 and CDR2 sequences are SGHAT and FQNNGV. Germline trimming cut 7 bases from V and 4 bases from J; bases unmatched to any gene: 17. The length of the CDR3 is 19 residues. The CDR3: CASTPEGISGRASTGELFF. The DNA of the CDR3 is TGTGCCAGCACTCCCGAGGGGATTAGCGGGAGGGCGTCCACCGGGGAGCTGTTTTTT.

The genes are TRBV4-3 and TRBJ2-2; 15 bases align to TRBD2. The CDR3 covers 18 residues. Germline V gives CDR1 LGHNA, CDR2 YSLEER. J lost 2 bases, V lost 1 base, and 2 bases had no gene match. CDR3 nucleotides: TGCGCCAGCAGCCAAGGGACTAGCGGGAGGGCCAACACCGGGGAGCTGTTTTTT. It specifies CASSQGTSGRANTGELFF.

This chain connects TRBV15 to TRBJ2-1, with a weak D call TRBD2 (6 bases). With 5 bases removed from V and 0 bases from J, the gap between germline ends came to 20 bases. Germline V gene sequence: CDR1 LNHNV, CDR2 YYDKDF (reference sequence). The length of the CDR3 is 18 residues. This CDR3 reads CATSGTMGLPSSYNEQFF. CDR3 in DNA: TGTGCCACCAGCGGTACCATGGGACTGCCAAGCTCCTACAATGAGCAGTTCTTC. The entire variable domain, with the rest obtained from reference TRBV15 and TRBJ2-1, is as follows: DAMVIQNPRYQVTQFGKPVTLSCSQTLNHNVMYWYQQKSSQAPKLLFHYYDKDFNNEADTPDNFQSRRPNTSFCFLDIRSPGLGDTAMYLCATSGTMGLPSSYNEQFFGPGTRLTVL.

The sample holds one count of this clone. J is TRBJ1-2 and V is TRBV28; the D gene is possibly TRBD1 (5 bases). The V end was cut by 2 bases, the J end by 8 bases, with 9 bases between. The CDR3 length is 12 residues. Germline-derived CDR1 and CDR2 are MDHEN and SYDVKM. The CDR3 coding sequence is TGTGCCAGCAGTTTACGTTGGGGGGGCTACACCTTC. Encoded protein: CASSLRWGGYTF.

This chain joins TRBV18 and TRBJ2-7; D is perhaps TRBD2 (5 bases). V gave up 3 bases and J gave up 2 bases, with 11 bases separating them. From germline, CDR1 is KGHSH and CDR2 LQKENI. CDR3 length: 14 amino acids. The CDR3 sequence is CASSPPFGTYEQYF. The CDR3 region has the DNA TGTGCCAGCTCACCCCCTTTCGGGACCTACGAGCAGTACTTC. Based on the CDR3 plus reference TRBV18 and TRBJ2-7, the full variable domain is NAGVMQNPRHLVRRRGQEARLRCSPMKGHSHVYWYRQLPEEGLKFMVYLQKENIIDESGMPKERFSAEFPKEGPSILRIQQVVRGDSAAYFCASSPPFGTYEQYFGPGTRLTVT.

A note on this clone: Additional DNA sequences in this sample encode the identical CDR3. The chain recombines TRBV28 with TRBJ1-1; D is undetermined. Trimming took 2 bases from V and 3 from J, leaving 4 bases between them. Germline CDR1 reads MDHEN; CDR2 reads SYDVKM. The CDR3 has 12 residues. CDR3 bases: TGTGCCAGCAGTTTACTGGACACTGAAGCTTTCTTT. This sequence encodes CASSLLDTEAFF.